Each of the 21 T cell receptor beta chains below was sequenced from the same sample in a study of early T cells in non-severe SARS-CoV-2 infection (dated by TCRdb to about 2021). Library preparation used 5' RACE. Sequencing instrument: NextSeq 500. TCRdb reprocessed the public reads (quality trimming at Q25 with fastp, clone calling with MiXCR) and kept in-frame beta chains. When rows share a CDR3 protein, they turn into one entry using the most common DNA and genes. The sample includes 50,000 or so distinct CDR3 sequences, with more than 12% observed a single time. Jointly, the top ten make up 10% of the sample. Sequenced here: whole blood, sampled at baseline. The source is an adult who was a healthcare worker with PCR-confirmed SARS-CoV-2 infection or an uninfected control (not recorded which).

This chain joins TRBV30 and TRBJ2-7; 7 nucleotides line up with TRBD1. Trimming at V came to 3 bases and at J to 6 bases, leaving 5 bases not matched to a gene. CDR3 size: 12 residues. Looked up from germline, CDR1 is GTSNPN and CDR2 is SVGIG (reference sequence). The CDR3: CAWRQGSVEQYF. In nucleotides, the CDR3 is TGTGCCTGGAGACAGGGGTCGGTCGAGCAGTACTTC.

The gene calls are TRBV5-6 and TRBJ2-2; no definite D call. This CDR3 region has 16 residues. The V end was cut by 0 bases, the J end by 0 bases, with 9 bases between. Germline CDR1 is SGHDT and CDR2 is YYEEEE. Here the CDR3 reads CASSLESYANTGELFF. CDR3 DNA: TGTGCCAGCAGCTTGGAATCCTACGCGAACACCGGGGAGCTGTTTTTT. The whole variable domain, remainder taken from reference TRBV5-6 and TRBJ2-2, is DAGVTQSPTHLIKTRGQQVTLRCSPKSGHDTVSWYQQALGQGPQFIFQYYEEEERQRGNFPDRFSGHQFPNYSSELNVNALLLGDSALYLCASSLESYANTGELFFGEGSRLTVL.

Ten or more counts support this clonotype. This chain's CDR3 is CATMDPKGRQETQYF. CDR3 nucleotides: TGTGCCACGATGGACCCTAAGGGTCGTCAAGAGACCCAGTACTTC. The chain couples TRBV7-6 to TRBJ2-5; D is uncertain. The CDR3 sequence is 15 residues long. V shed 10 bases and J shed 2 bases, with 20 bases lying between them. The germline CDR1 and CDR2 sequences are SGHVS and FNYEAQ.

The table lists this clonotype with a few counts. The CDR3 nucleotides read TGTGCCAGCAGCTTAGCTCTCCGGGACAGGGGGCGTGAGACCCAGTACTTC. The encoded protein is CASSLALRDRGRETQYF. The J gene is TRBJ2-5, the V gene TRBV7-9; 12 nucleotides align to TRBD1. Germline V lookup: CDR1 SEHNR, CDR2 FQNEAQ (reference sequence). The V segment lost 0 bases and the J segment 5 bases; nucleotides outside the gene matches: 7. This CDR3 has 17 residues.

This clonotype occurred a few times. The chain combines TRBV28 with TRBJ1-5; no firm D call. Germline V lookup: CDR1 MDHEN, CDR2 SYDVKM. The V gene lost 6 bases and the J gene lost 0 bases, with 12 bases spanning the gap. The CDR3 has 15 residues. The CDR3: CASRGMTYSNQPQHF. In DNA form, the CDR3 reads TGTGCCAGCAGGGGTATGACCTATAGCAATCAGCCCCAGCATTTT.

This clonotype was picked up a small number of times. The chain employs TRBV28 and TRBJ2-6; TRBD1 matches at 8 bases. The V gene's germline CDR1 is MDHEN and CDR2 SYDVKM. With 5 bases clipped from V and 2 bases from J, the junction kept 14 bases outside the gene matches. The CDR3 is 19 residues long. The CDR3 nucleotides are TGTGCCAGCAGTGTTAGCCCTTTAAAACAGGGGGCTGGGGCCAACGTCCTGACTTTC. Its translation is CASSVSPLKQGAGANVLTF.

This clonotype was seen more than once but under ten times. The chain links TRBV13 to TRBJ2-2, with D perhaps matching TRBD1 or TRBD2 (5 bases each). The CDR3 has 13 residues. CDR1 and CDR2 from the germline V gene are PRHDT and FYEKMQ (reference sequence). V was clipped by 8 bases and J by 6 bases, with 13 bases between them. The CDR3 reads CASRDDPSGELFF. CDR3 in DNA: TGTGCCAGCCGGGACGACCCGTCCGGGGAGCTGTTTTTT.

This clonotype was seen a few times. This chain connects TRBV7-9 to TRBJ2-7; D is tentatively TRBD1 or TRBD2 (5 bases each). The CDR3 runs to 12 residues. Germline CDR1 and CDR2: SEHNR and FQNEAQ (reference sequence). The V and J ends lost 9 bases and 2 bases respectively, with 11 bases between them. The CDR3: CASREGAYEQYF. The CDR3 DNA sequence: TGTGCCAGTCGGGAAGGGGCCTACGAGCAGTACTTC.

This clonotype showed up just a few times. The CDR3 bases are TGTGCCAGCAGCTCCCCGGGATCTCCCTACGAGCAGTACTTC. Residues: CASSSPGSPYEQYF. This chain uses TRBV11-3 with TRBJ2-7; D might be TRBD2 (5 bases). The CDR3 covers 14 residues. Germline CDR1 and CDR2: SGHNT and YENEEA. Trimming pared 4 bases from V and 2 bases from J, leaving 12 bases between.

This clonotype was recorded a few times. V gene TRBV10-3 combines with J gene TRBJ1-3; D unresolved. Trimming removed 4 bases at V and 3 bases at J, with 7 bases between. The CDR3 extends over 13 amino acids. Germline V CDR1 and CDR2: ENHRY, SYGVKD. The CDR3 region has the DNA TGTGCCATCAGTGGCCACAGTGGAAACACCATATATTTT. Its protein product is CAISGHSGNTIYF.

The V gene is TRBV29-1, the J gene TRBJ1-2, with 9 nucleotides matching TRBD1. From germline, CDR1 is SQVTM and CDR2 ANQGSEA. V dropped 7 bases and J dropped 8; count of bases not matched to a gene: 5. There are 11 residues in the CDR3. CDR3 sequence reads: CSAGTGQGYTF. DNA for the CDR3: TGCAGCGCGGGGACAGGGCAAGGCTACACCTTC.

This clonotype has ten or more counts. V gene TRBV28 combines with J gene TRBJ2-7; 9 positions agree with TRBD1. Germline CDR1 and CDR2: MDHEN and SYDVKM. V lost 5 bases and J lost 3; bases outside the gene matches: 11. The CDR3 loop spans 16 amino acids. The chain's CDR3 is CASSPHRGRVIYEQYF. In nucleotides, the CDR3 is TGTGCCAGCAGTCCACACAGGGGGCGCGTGATCTACGAGCAGTACTTC.

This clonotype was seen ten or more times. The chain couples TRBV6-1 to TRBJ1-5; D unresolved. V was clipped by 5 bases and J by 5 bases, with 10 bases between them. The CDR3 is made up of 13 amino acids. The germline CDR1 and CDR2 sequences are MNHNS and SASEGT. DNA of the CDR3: TGTGCCAGCAGTTTTAAAGCAGATCAGCCCCAGCATTTT. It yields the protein CASSFKADQPQHF.

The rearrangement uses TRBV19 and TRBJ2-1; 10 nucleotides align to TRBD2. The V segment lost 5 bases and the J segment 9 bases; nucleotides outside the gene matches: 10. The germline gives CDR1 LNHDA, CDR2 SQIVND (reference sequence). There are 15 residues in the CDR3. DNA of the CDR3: TGTGCCAGTAGTTTAATGGCTAGCGGGAGAACTGAGCAGTTCTTC. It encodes CASSLMASGRTEQFF. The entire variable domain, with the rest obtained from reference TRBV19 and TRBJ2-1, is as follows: DGGITQSPKYLFRKEGQNVTLSCEQNLNHDAMYWYRQDPGQGLRLIYYSQIVNDFQKGDIAEGYSVSREKKESFPLTVTSAQKNPTAFYLCASSLMASGRTEQFFGPGTRLTVL.

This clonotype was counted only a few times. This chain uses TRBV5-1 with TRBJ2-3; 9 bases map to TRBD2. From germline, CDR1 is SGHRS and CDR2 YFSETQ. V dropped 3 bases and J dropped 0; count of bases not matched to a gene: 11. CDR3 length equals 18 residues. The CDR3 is CASSWGGAGGPSTDTQYF. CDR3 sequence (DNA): TGCGCCAGCAGCTGGGGAGGAGCGGGGGGCCCCAGCACAGATACGCAGTATTTT.

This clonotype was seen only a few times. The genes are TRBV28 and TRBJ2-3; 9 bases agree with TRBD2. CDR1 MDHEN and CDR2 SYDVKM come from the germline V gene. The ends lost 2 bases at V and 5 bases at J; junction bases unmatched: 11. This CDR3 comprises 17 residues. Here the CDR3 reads CASSLAQAGGYKDTQYF. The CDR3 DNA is TGTGCCAGCAGTTTAGCCCAAGCGGGAGGTTATAAAGATACGCAGTATTTT.

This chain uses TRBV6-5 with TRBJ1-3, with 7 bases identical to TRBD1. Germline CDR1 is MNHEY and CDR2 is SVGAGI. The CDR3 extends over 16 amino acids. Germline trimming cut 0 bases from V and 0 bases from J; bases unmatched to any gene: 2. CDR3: CASSYSGDSSGNTIYF. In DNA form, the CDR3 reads TGTGCCAGCAGTTACTCGGGGGACAGCTCTGGAAACACCATATATTTT.

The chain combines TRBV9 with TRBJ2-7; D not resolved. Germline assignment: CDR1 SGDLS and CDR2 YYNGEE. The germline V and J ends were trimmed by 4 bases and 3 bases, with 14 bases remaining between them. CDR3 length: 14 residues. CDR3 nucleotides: TGTGCCAGCAGCCCCGGACCCACATTCTACGAGCAGTACTTC. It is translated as CASSPGPTFYEQYF.

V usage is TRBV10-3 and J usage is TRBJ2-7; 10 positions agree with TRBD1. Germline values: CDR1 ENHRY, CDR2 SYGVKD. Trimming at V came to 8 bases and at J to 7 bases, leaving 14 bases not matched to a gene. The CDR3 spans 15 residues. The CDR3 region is CAIGGTGRDRGEQYF. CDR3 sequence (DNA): TGTGCCATCGGGGGAACAGGCCGGGACAGGGGAGAGCAGTACTTC.

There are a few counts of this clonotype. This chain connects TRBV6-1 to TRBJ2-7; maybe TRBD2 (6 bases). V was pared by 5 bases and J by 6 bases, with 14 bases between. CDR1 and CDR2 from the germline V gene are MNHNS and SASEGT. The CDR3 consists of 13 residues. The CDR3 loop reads CASSTSLRSEQYF. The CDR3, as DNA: TGTGCCAGCAGTACTAGCCTAAGGAGCGAGCAGTACTTC.

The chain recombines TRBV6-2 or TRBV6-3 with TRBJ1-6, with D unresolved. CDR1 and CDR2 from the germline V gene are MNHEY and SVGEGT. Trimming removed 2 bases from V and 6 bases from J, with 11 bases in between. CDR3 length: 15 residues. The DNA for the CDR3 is TGTGCCAGCAGTTACGTGTCAGGACCTAATTCACCCCTCCACTTT. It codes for CASSYVSGPNSPLHF.